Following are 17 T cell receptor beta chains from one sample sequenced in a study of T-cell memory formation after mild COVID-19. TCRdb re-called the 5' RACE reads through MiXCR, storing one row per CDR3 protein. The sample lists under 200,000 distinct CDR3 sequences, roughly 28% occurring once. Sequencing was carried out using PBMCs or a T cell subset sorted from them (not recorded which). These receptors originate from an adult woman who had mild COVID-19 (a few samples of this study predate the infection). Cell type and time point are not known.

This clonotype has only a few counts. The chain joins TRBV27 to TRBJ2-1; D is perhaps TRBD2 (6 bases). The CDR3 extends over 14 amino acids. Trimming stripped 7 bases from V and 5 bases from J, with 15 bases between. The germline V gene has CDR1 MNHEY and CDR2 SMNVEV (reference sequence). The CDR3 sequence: CASNVGGIDNEQFF. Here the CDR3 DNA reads TGTGCCAGCAATGTCGGCGGGATAGACAATGAGCAGTTCTTC.

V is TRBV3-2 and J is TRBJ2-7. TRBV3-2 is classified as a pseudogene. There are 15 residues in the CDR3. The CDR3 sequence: CASSQDPRMGYEQYF. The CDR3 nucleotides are TGTGCCAGCAGCCAAGATCCCAGGATGGGATACGAGCAGTACTTC.

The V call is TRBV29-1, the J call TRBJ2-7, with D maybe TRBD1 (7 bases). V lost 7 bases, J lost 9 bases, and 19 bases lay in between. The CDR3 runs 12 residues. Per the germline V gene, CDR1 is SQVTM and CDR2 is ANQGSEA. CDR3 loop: CSGRDSSTGQYF. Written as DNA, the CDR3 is TGCAGCGGGAGGGACAGTTCAACCGGGCAGTACTTC.

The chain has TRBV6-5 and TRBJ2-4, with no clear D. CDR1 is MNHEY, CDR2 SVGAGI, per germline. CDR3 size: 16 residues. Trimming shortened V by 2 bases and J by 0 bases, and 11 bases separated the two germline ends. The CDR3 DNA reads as TGTGCCAGCAGTTACGGTTATGGACGAGCCAAAAACATTCAGTACTTC. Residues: CASSYGYGRAKNIQYF.

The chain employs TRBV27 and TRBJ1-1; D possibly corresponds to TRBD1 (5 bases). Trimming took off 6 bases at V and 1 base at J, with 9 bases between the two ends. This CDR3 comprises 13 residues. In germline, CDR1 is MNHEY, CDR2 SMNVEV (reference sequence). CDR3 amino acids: CASSRAGNTEAFF. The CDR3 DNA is TGTGCCAGCAGCAGGGCGGGGAACACTGAAGCTTTCTTT.

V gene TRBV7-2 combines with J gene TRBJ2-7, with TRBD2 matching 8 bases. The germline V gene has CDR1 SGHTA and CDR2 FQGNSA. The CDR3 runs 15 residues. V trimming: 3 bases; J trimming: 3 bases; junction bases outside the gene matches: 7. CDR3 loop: CASSLAGGAGYEQYF. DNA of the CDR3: TGTGCCAGCAGCTTGGCGGGAGGAGCGGGCTACGAGCAGTACTTC. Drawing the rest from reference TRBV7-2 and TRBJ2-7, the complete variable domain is GAGVSQSPSNKVTEKGKDVELRCDPISGHTALYWYRQSLGQGLEFLIYFQGNSAPDKSGLPSDRFSAERTGGSVSTLTIQRTQQEDSAVYLCASSLAGGAGYEQYFGPGTRLTVT.

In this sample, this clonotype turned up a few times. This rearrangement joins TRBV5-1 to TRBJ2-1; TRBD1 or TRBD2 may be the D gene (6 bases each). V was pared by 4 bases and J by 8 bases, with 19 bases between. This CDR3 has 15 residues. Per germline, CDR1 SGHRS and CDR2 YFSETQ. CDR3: CASSPGDAEGHEQFF. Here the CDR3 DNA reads TGCGCCAGCAGCCCAGGGGACGCGGAGGGCCATGAGCAGTTCTTC. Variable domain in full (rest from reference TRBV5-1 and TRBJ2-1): KAGVTQTPRYLIKTRGQQVTLSCSPISGHRSVSWYQQTPGQGLQFLFEYFSETQRNKGNFPGRFSGRQFSNSRSEMNVSTLELGDSALYLCASSPGDAEGHEQFFGPGTRLTVL.

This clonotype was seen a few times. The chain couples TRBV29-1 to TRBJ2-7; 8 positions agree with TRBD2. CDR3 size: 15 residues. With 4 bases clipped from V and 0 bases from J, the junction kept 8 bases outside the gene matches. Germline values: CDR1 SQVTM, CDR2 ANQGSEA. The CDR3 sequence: CSVVEGGGHSYEQYF. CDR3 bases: TGCAGCGTTGTTGAAGGCGGGGGGCACTCCTACGAGCAGTACTTC.

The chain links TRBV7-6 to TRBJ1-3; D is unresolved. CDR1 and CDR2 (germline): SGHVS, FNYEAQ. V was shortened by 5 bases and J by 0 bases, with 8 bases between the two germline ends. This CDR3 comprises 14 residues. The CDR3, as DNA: TGTGCCAGCAGCGTAGACGTCTCTGGAAACACCATATATTTT. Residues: CASSVDVSGNTIYF.

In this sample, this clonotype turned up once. CDR3: CATSVGNEQFF. CDR3 nucleotide sequence: TGTGCCACCAGTGTGGGAAATGAGCAGTTCTTC. The V gene is TRBV24-1, the J gene TRBJ2-1; no definite D call. Germline CDR1 reads KGHDR; CDR2 reads SFDVKD. The CDR3 runs to 11 residues. V lost 5 bases to trimming and J lost 7 bases, with 5 bases between them.

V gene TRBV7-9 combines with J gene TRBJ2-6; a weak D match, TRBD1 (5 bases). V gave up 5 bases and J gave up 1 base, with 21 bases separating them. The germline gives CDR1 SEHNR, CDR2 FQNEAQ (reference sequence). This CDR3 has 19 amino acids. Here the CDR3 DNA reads TGTGCCAGCAGCCCCGTCCCCGGTGGACAAAGTTCTGGGGCCAACGTCCTGACTTTC. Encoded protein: CASSPVPGGQSSGANVLTF.

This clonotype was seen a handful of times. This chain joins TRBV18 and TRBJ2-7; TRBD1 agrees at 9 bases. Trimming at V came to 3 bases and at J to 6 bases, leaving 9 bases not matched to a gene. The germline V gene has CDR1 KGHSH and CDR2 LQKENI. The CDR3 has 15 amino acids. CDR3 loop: CASSPRRTGVSEQYF. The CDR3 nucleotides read TGTGCCAGCTCACCGCGACGGACAGGGGTGAGCGAGCAGTACTTC. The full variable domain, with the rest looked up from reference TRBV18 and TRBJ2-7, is NAGVMQNPRHLVRRRGQEARLRCSPMKGHSHVYWYRQLPEEGLKFMVYLQKENIIDESGMPKERFSAEFPKEGPSILRIQQVVRGDSAAYFCASSPRRTGVSEQYFGPGTRLTVT.

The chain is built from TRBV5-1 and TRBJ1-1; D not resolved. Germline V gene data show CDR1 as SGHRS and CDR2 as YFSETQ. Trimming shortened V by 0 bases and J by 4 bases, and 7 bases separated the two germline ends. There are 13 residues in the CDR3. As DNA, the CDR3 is TGCGCCAGCAGCTTGGCGGTCGGCACTGAAGCTTTCTTT. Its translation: CASSLAVGTEAFF. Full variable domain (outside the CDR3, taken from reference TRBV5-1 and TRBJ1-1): KAGVTQTPRYLIKTRGQQVTLSCSPISGHRSVSWYQQTPGQGLQFLFEYFSETQRNKGNFPGRFSGRQFSNSRSEMNVSTLELGDSALYLCASSLAVGTEAFFGQGTRLTVV.

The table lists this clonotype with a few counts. The CDR3 is CASSLAVGSQETQYF. The CDR3 coding sequence is TGTGCCAGCAGCTTAGCGGTCGGCAGCCAAGAGACCCAGTACTTC. V usage is TRBV7-9 and J usage is TRBJ2-5, with D uncertain. Germline CDR1 SEHNR, CDR2 FQNEAQ (reference sequence). The CDR3 has 15 residues. V lost 0 bases and J 1 base, leaving 9 bases between the germline ends.

CDR3 bases: TGTGCCAGCAGCTTAGGGCCTACTAGCGGGGTTTACGAGCAGTACTTC. Amino acids: CASSLGPTSGVYEQYF. This chain uses TRBV7-9 with TRBJ2-7, with TRBD2 matching over 10 bases. Per germline, CDR1 SEHNR and CDR2 FQNEAQ (reference sequence). This CDR3 contains 16 residues. V shed 1 base, J shed 4 bases, and the junction held 7 bases outside the gene matches.

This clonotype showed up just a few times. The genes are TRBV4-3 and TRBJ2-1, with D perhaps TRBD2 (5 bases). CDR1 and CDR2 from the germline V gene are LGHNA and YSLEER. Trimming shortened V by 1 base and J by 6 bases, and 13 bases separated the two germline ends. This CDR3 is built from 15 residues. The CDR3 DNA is TGCGCCAGCAGCCAAGGAGGGTCTGACGTCAATGAGCAGTTCTTC. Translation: CASSQGGSDVNEQFF.

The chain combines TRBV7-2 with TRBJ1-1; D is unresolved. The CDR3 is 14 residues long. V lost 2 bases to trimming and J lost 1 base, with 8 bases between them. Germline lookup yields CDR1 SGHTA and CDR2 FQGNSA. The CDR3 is CASSLNIGNTEAFF. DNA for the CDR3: TGTGCCAGCAGCTTAAATATCGGGAACACTGAAGCTTTCTTT.